The 7 T cell receptor beta chains reported below all come from one sample, sequenced in a study of naive and memory T cell subsets. The beta constant-region primer was an equimolar mix of two oligonucleotides covering TRBC1 and TRBC2. Nested alpha and beta constant-region primers with the SP2 primer drove four PCR rounds on ligated cDNA. TCRdb itself ran the UMI-ligation and nested PCR reads through MiXCR, one entry per CDR3 protein. Found here are 95,000 to 150,000 distinct CDR3 sequences, around a third of them singletons; the top ten hold about 0.85%. Specimen: central memory CD4+ T cells from blood. The receptors originated from a human donor in good health.

The V call is TRBV18, the J call TRBJ1-4; D remains unclear. Germline V CDR1 and CDR2: KGHSH, LQKENI. This CDR3 is built from 16 residues. V lost 3 bases to trimming and J lost 0 bases, with 11 bases between them. The CDR3 region has the DNA TGTGCCAGCTCACCGCCTGGGAGTGCAACTAATGAAAAACTGTTTTTT. Protein: CASSPPGSATNEKLFF.

This clonotype was detected a few times. This chain connects TRBV6-5 to TRBJ2-3; D gene uncertain. The CDR3 is 17 residues long. V was cut by 0 bases and J by 4 bases, with 17 bases left in between. CDR1 is MNHEY and CDR2 is SVGAGI in the germline V gene. Written as DNA, the CDR3 is TGTGCCAGCAGTTACTCGACGGTTGGCCAACCCCCAGATACGCAGTATTTT. This codes for CASSYSTVGQPPDTQYF.

The genes are TRBV11-3 and TRBJ2-2; 7 bases align to TRBD1. V lost 4 bases and J lost 2; bases outside the gene matches: 4. The CDR3 runs 15 residues. CDR1 and CDR2 (germline): SGHNT, YENEEA. The CDR3 sequence is CASSSHRGNTGELFF. Here the CDR3 DNA reads TGTGCCAGCAGCTCCCACAGGGGTAACACCGGGGAGCTGTTTTTT.

The chain carries TRBV20-1 and TRBJ2-7; D uncertain. The CDR3 totals 12 residues. V gave up 0 bases and J gave up 4 bases, with 7 bases separating them. Germline V gene data show CDR1 as DFQATT and CDR2 as SNEGSKA (reference sequence). The chain's CDR3 is CSARDDRYEQYF. CDR3 coding DNA: TGCAGTGCTAGAGATGATAGGTACGAGCAGTACTTC.

The chain combines TRBV5-5 with TRBJ2-4, with a weak D call TRBD1 (5 bases). V was shortened by 5 bases and J by 0 bases, with 18 bases between the two germline ends. Germline values: CDR1 SGHKS, CDR2 YYEKEE (reference sequence). This CDR3 has 17 amino acids. The CDR3 DNA follows: TGTGCCAGCAGTCTTGGGGCCATAGGAGTAGCCAAAAACATTCAGTACTTC. This translates into CASSLGAIGVAKNIQYF.

In this sample, this clonotype turned up many times. CDR3 region: CASSLGLGRGNSPLHF. CDR3 coding DNA: TGTGCCAGCAGTTTAGGCTTGGGGCGTGGTAATTCACCCCTCCACTTT. The rearrangement joins TRBV27 to TRBJ1-6; the D gene is possibly TRBD1 (5 bases). The CDR3 extends over 16 amino acids. Germline V gene lookup returns CDR1 MNHEY and CDR2 SMNVEV (reference sequence). Trimming pared 2 bases from V and 6 bases from J, leaving 14 bases between.

This clonotype was picked up a small number of times. This sequence joins TRBV20-1 and TRBJ2-1, with 10 bases fitting TRBD2. Per the germline V gene, CDR1 is DFQATT and CDR2 is SNEGSKA (reference sequence). The CDR3 consists of 13 residues. V dropped 5 bases and J dropped 5; count of bases not matched to a gene: 3. CDR3: CSAGLAVNNEQFF. CDR3 in DNA: TGCAGTGCTGGACTAGCGGTTAACAATGAGCAGTTCTTC.